This T cell receptor (beta chain) was identified during a study of cytomegalovirus exposure and HLA in healthy donors. Study-wide findings and caveats: Per a prior analysis, the majority of TCR beta V segments were productive roughly 90% or roughly 30% of the time.

Per germline, CDR1 PRHDT and CDR2 FYEKMQ (reference sequence). The V gene lost 5 bases and the J gene lost 8 bases, with 12 bases spanning the gap. CDR3 length equals 12 residues. PCR employed 60 Vbeta and 13 Jbeta primers. Repertoires were generated with immunoSEQ multiplex PCR, while TCRdb's copy carries only in-frame clones and drops some. Seen in this sample are tens of thousands of clones; the ten most common clones hold approximately 2.1%. With respect to this clone: Its antigen is still unknown.

The sample comprised PBMCs. The sequence was collected from a female donor in good health and CMV-seronegative. The genes are TRBV13 and TRBJ1-2; D remains ambiguous. The CDR3 DNA reads as TGTGCCAGCAGCCTCGCCGGGGAAGGCTACACCTTC. Translation gives CASSLAGEGYTF.